One and the same sample provided the 4 T cell receptor beta chains below, sequenced in a study of T cell repertoires and HLA-DP antigens. Sequenced by immunoSEQ multiplex PCR; TCRdb stores in-frame clones only, minus some. Seen here are around 90,000 clones, 86% observed once, and the top ten hold around 1.7%. No antigen is known for these receptors. The source material was CD4+ T cells from PBMCs. The origin of the receptors is a middle-aged man in good health and CMV-seronegative.

The rearrangement joins TRBV19 to TRBJ2-3, with a tentative D call TRBD2 (5 bases). Trimming removed 4 bases from V and 1 base from J, with 12 bases in between. The germline V gene has CDR1 LNHDA and CDR2 SQIVND (reference sequence). This CDR3 has 15 amino acids. In nucleotides, the CDR3 is TGTGCCAGTAGTAAGGCAGCCGGGGGCACAGATACGCAGTATTTT. Protein sequence: CASSKAAGGTDTQYF.

The CDR3 DNA follows: TGTGCCAGTAGTAGAGACAGGGGGATGGCAGATACGCAGTATTTT. Protein: CASSRDRGMADTQYF. The gene calls are TRBV19 and TRBJ2-3; 9 bases map to TRBD1. Germline lookup yields CDR1 LNHDA and CDR2 SQIVND (reference sequence). J gave up 4 bases and V 4 bases, and 6 bases lay outside the gene matches. The CDR3 loop spans 15 amino acids.

V gene TRBV10-3 combines with J gene TRBJ1-1; 9 positions match TRBD1. V shed 7 bases and J 5 bases; nucleotides not matched to a gene: 17. The CDR3 is made up of 17 amino acids. In germline, CDR1 is ENHRY, CDR2 SYGVKD. DNA of the CDR3: TGTGCCATCAATAGCGGTAACCACGGGACAGGGAAAACTGAAGCTTTCTTT. Residues: CAINSGNHGTGKTEAFF.

The chain has TRBV11-1 and TRBJ2-1; 8 nucleotides agree with TRBD2. This CDR3 spans 15 amino acids. From germline, CDR1 is SGHAT and CDR2 FQDESV (reference sequence). Trimming cost V 1 base and J 7 bases; bases outside gene matches: 6. In nucleotides, the CDR3 is TGTGCCAGCAGCTTAGAACCGGGAGGGGGGAATGAGCAGTTCTTC. Amino acids: CASSLEPGGGNEQFF.